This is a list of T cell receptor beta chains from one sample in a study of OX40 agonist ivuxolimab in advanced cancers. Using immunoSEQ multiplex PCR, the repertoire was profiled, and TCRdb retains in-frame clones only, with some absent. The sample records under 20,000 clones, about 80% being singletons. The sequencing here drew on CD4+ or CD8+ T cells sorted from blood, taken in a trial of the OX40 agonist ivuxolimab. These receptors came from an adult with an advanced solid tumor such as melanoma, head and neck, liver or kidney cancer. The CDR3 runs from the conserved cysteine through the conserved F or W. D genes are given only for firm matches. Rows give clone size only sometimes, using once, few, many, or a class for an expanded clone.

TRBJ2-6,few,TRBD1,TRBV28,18,CASASRTGAISGANVLTF,TGTGCCAGCGCCTCTAGGACAGGGGCAATTTCTGGGGCCAACGTCCTGACTTTC
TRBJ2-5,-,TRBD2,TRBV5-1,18,CASSALAGGPGYQETQYF,TGCGCCAGCAGCGCCCTAGCGGGAGGGCCGGGTTATCAAGAGACCCAGTACTTC
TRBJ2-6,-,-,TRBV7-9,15,CASSLLGSGANVLTF,TGTGCCAGCAGCTTATTGGGATCTGGGGCCAACGTCCTGACTTTC
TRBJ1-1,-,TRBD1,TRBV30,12,CAWSVPPGGAFF,TGTGCCTGGAGTGTACCCCCAGGGGGGGCTTTCTTT
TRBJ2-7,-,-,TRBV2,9,CASGYEQYF,TGTGCCAGCGGTTACGAGCAGTACTTC
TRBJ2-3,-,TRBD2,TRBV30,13,CAWGAGITDTQYF,TGTGCCTGGGGAGCGGGGATCACAGATACGCAGTATTTT
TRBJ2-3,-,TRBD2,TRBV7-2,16,CASTGRAGTSTDTQYF,TGTGCCAGCACTGGAAGAGCGGGGACTAGCACAGATACGCAGTATTTT
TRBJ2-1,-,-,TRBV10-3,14,CAISVGRDYNEQFF,TGTGCCATCAGTGTTGGCAGGGACTACAATGAGCAGTTCTTC
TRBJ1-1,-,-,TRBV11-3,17,CASSLVAGPWWNTEAFF,TGTGCCAGCAGCTTAGTGGCAGGGCCTTGGTGGAACACTGAAGCTTTCTTT
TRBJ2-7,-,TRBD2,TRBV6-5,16,CASSSPTGTRPYEQYF,TGTGCCAGCAGTTCCCCCACCGGGACTAGACCCTACGAGCAGTACTTC
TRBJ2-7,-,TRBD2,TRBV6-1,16,CASSDSLLAGGYEQYF,TGTGCCAGCAGTGATTCCCTACTAGCGGGGGGGTACGAGCAGTACTTC
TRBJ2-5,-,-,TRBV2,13,CAITTGEEETQYF,TGTGCCATTACTACAGGGGAGGAAGAGACCCAGTACTTC
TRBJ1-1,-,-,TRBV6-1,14,CASSGLLGGTEAFF,TGTGCCAGCAGTGGACTCCTGGGAGGGACTGAAGCTTTCTTT
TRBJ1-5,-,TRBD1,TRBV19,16,CASSIQRQGGNQPQHF,TGTGCCAGTAGTATCCAGAGACAGGGGGGGAATCAGCCCCAGCATTTT
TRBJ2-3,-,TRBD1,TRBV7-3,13,CASSLQGADTQYF,TGTGCCAGCAGCCTACAGGGGGCGGATACGCAGTATTTT
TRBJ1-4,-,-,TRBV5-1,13,CASSFGPNEKLFF,TGCGCCAGCAGCTTCGGACCTAATGAAAAACTGTTTTTT
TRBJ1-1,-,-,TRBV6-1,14,CASSEDRTNTEAFF,TGTGCCAGCAGTGAGGACAGAACGAACACTGAAGCTTTCTTT
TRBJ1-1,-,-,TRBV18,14,CASSPPLRNTEAFF,TGTGCCAGCTCACCCCCGTTGAGGAACACTGAAGCTTTCTTT
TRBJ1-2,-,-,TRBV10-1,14,CAIKCSLTNYGYTF,TGCGCCATCAAGTGCAGCTTAACTAACTATGGCTACACCTTC
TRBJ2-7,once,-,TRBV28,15,CASSLGGGAFYEQYF,TGTGCCAGCAGTTTAGGTGGGGGCGCCTTCTACGAGCAGTACTTC
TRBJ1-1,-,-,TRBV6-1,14,CASSELGGDTEAFF,TGTGCCAGCAGTGAATTGGGGGGGGACACTGAAGCTTTCTTT
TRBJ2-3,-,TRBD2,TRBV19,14,CASTSGSTADTQYF,TGTGCCAGTACCAGCGGGAGTACGGCAGATACGCAGTATTTT
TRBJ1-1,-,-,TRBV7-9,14,CASIGMGARAEAFF,TGTGCCAGCATCGGGATGGGGGCCCGCGCTGAAGCTTTCTTT
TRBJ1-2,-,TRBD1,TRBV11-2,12,CASSPTGKHYTF,TGTGCCAGCAGCCCGACAGGGAAGCATTACACCTTC
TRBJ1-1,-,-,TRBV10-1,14,CANAPGPTRLKAFF,TGCGCCAACGCACCGGGCCCTACGAGGCTCAAAGCTTTCTTT
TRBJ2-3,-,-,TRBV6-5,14,CASTGGMRGDTQYF,TGTGCCAGCACCGGCGGGATGAGAGGGGATACGCAGTATTTT
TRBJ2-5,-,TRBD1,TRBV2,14,CASSDGTGGETQYF,TGTGCCAGCAGTGATGGGACAGGGGGCGAGACCCAGTACTTC
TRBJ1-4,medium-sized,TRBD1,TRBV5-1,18,CASSHPRTGEATNEKLFF,TGCGCCAGCAGCCATCCCCGGACAGGGGAAGCGACTAATGAAAAACTGTTTTTT
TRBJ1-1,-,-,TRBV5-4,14,CASSLGDMNTEAFF,TGTGCCAGCAGCTTGGGGGATATGAACACTGAAGCTTTCTTT
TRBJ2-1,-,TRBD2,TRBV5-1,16,CASSLGAGGVNYEQFF,TGCGCCAGCAGCTTGGGAGCGGGAGGTGTGAATTATGAGCAGTTCTTC
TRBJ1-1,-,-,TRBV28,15,CASKKGSNLNTEAFF,TGTGCCAGCAAAAAAGGCAGTAACCTGAACACTGAAGCTTTCTTT
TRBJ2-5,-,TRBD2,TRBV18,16,CASSPNRSGGQETQYF,TGTGCCAGCTCACCAAATAGGAGCGGGGGACAAGAGACCCAGTACTTC
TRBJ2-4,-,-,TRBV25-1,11,CASSRENIQYF,TGTGCCAGCAGCCGGGAAAACATTCAGTACTTC
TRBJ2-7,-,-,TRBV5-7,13,CASSPSSSGEQYF,TGTGCCAGCAGCCCAAGTTCCTCTGGCGAGCAGTACTTC
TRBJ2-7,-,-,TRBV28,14,CASRSGGNSYEQYF,TGTGCCAGCAGATCCGGGGGCAACTCCTACGAGCAGTACTTC
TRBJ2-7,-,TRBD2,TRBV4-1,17,CASSQALRTSGAYEQYF,TGCGCCAGCAGCCAAGCTTTACGGACTAGCGGGGCCTACGAGCAGTACTTC
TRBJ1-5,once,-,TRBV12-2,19,CASRNTKGQDTNPNQPQHF,TGTGCAAGTCGCAACACCAAAGGACAGGACACCAACCCCAATCAGCCCCAGCATTTT
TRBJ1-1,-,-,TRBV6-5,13,CASSKTENTEAFF,TGTGCCAGCAGTAAGACAGAGAACACTGAAGCTTTCTTT
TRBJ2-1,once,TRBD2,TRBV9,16,CASSVRAGGGYNEQFF,TGTGCCAGCAGCGTAAGGGCGGGAGGGGGCTACAATGAGCAGTTCTTC
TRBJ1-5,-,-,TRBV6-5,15,CASSQNTGSNQPQHF,TGTGCCAGCAGTCAGAACACAGGGTCGAATCAGCCCCAGCATTTT
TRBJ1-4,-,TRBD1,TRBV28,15,CASSFIQGDNEKLFF,TGTGCCAGCAGTTTCATACAGGGGGATAATGAAAAACTGTTTTTT
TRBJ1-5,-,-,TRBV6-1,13,CASHRVQGWPQHF,TGTGCCAGCCACAGGGTCCAGGGCTGGCCCCAGCATTTT
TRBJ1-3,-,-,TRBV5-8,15,CASSLRGSSGNTIYF,TGTGCCAGCAGCTTGAGGGGGAGCTCTGGAAACACCATATATTTT
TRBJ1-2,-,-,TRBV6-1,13,CASTLSLNYGYTF,TGTGCCAGCACCTTGTCGTTGAACTATGGCTACACCTTC
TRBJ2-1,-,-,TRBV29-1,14,CSVEPQGTPNEQFF,TGCAGCGTTGAACCCCAGGGTACCCCAAATGAGCAGTTCTTC
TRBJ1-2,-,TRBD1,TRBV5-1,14,CASGTGTGNYGYTF,TGCGCCAGCGGAACCGGGACAGGAAACTATGGCTACACCTTC
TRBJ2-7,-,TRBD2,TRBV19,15,CASSIAGGPSYEQYF,TGTGCCAGTAGTATTGCGGGGGGCCCCTCCTACGAGCAGTACTTC
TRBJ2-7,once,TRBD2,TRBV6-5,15,CASSYRAGGPHEQYF,TGTGCCAGCAGTTACCGGGCGGGGGGGCCTCACGAGCAGTACTTC